This TCR beta chain was sequenced in a study of technical replicates of blood from a few donors. Germline CDR1 reads SGHAT; CDR2 reads FQNNGV. Trimming cost V 6 bases and J 1 base; bases outside gene matches: 2. There are 15 residues in the CDR3. Profiled with immunoSEQ multiplex PCR; TCRdb holds only in-frame clones, not every one. The sample gives roughly 62,000 clones, roughly 91% of which show up once; about 3.9% is in the top ten. The chain is built from TRBV11-2 and TRBJ2-2, with 10 bases matching TRBD2. The origin of this receptor is a human donor in good health. Some clones in this sample may be carry-over from other donors' samples. What was sequenced was PBMCs. CDR3 protein: CASRLAGVNTGELFF. The CDR3 bases are TGTGCCAGCAGGCTAGCGGGAGTGAACACCGGGGAGCTGTTTTTT.